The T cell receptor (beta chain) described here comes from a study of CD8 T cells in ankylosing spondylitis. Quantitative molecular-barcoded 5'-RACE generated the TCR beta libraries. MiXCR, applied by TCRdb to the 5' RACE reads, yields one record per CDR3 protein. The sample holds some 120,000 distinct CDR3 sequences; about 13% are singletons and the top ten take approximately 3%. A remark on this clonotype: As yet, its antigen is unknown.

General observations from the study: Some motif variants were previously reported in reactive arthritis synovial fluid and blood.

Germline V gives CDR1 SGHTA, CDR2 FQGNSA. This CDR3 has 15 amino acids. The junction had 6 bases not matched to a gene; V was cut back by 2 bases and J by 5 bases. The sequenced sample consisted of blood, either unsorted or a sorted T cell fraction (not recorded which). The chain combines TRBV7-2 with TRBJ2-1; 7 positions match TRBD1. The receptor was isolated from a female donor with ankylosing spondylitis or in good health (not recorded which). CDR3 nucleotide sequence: TGTGCCAGCAGCTTAACCGGGACAGCCAACAATGAGCAGTTCTTC. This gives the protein CASSLTGTANNEQFF.